Each of the 2 T cell receptor beta chains below was sequenced from the same sample in a study of OX40 agonist ivuxolimab in advanced cancers. TCRdb's table, derived via immunoSEQ multiplex PCR, lists solely in-frame clones and lacks some. The sample lists 98,000 or so clones; less than 95% were seen once. This sample comprised CD4+ or CD8+ T cells sorted from blood, obtained in a trial of the OX40 agonist ivuxolimab. These receptor sequences come from an adult with an advanced solid tumor such as melanoma, head and neck, liver or kidney cancer.

The rearrangement joins TRBV19 to TRBJ2-3; D tentatively fits TRBD1 or TRBD2 (5 bases each). The CDR3 sequence is 15 residues long. The V and J ends lost 3 bases and 3 bases respectively, with 13 bases between them. Germline CDR1 is LNHDA and CDR2 is SQIVND (reference sequence). The CDR3 region is CASSMGREYTDTQYF. CDR3 DNA sequence: TGTGCCAGTAGTATGGGCAGGGAGTATACAGATACGCAGTATTTT.

This chain links TRBV7-2 with TRBJ1-2, with a tentative D call TRBD1 (5 bases). Trimming shortened V by 5 bases and J by 3 bases, and 10 bases separated the two germline ends. CDR1 and CDR2 (germline): SGHTA, FQGNSA. This CDR3 has 13 amino acids. CDR3 DNA: TGTGCCAGCAGCAGAGGGGCAGACTATGGCTACACCTTC. Its protein product is CASSRGADYGYTF.